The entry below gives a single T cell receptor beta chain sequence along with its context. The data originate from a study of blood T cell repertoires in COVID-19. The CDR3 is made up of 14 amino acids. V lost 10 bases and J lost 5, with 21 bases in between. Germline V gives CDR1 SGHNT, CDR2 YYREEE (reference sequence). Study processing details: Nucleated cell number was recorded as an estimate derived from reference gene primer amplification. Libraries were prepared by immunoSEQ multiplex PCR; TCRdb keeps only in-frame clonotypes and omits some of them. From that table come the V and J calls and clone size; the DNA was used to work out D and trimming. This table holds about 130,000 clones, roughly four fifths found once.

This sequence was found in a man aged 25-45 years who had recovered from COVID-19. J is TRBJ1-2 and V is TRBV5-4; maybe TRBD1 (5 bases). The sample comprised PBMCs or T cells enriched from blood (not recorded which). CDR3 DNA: TGTGCCTTCCTTGAGGACAAAACTTCTTATGGCTACACCTTC. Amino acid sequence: CAFLEDKTSYGYTF.